A selection of T cell receptor beta chains follows, all from one sample in a study of CD8 T cells in ankylosing spondylitis. TCRdb redid the calling of the 5' RACE reads with MiXCR, one entry per CDR3 protein. This sample carries roughly 120,000 distinct CDR3 sequences, roughly 15% of them seen once, and the ten largest clones take roughly 3%. Specimen: blood, either unsorted or a sorted T cell fraction (not recorded which). The source of these receptors is a female donor with ankylosing spondylitis or in good health (not recorded which). The CDR3 runs from the conserved cysteine through the conserved F or W. Clone size, where shown, is once, few, many, or a class for clones that have expanded.

j_call | v_call | clone_size | cdr3_aa
TRBJ2-2 | TRBV3-1 | . | CASKEAGELFF
TRBJ2-1 | TRBV20-1 | few | CSARVGAIDEQFF
TRBJ2-5 | TRBV11-2 | . | CASSEGQGVETQYF
TRBJ1-5 | TRBV28 | many | CASRLGQADYSNQPQHF
TRBJ2-5 | TRBV2 | . | CASSGLAGEETQYF
TRBJ1-6 | TRBV7-2 | many | CASSLGYRTDNSPLHF
TRBJ1-1 | TRBV7-6 | many | CASSLPGEIEAFF
TRBJ2-1 | TRBV6-2/TRBV6-3 | many | CASSPHQSYHEQFF
TRBJ1-1 | TRBV7-9 | . | CASSSNRGRVNTEAFF
TRBJ2-6 | TRBV3-1 | many | CASSGTDGANVLTF
TRBJ1-2 | TRBV18 | . | CASSPNLNGQNYGYTF
TRBJ1-4 | TRBV2 | few | CASSAKAGEKLFF
TRBJ1-1 | TRBV16 | few | CASSQGWQNTEAFF
TRBJ2-2 | TRBV11-2 | few | CASRGLYTGELFF
TRBJ1-5 | TRBV5-5 | few | CASSLEGGYSNQPQHF
TRBJ2-3 | TRBV20-1 | many | CSARGTSGFTDTQYF
TRBJ1-2 | TRBV29-1 | many | CSVELGHAYGYTF
TRBJ2-7 | TRBV9 | many | CASSVASLGPYEQYF
TRBJ2-3 | TRBV21-1 | once | CASSRGEDTDTQYF
TRBJ2-7 | TRBV12-3/TRBV12-4 | many | CASSLDGIATGGEFSYEQYF
TRBJ2-1 | TRBV5-5 | few | CASSLWWGNEQFF
TRBJ2-5 | TRBV7-6 | . | CASSFPTETQYF
TRBJ1-5 | TRBV24-1 | many | CATRRDGDQPQHF
TRBJ2-7 | TRBV7-2 | many | CASSLSWLARGDEQYF
TRBJ2-3 | TRBV12-3/TRBV12-4 | many | CASSSSRLAASTDTQYF
TRBJ2-3 | TRBV20-1 | many | CSARVRENTDTQYF
TRBJ1-2 | TRBV5-1 | many | CASSLAGGLHGYTF
TRBJ1-3 | TRBV3-1 | . | CASSLGLQGMGYTIYF
TRBJ1-1 | TRBV20-1 | few | CSARDRGRGSMNTEAFF
TRBJ1-5 | TRBV6-1 | . | CASSEAYSNQPQHF
TRBJ2-1 | TRBV20-1 | few | CSAPRTSGGALNEQFF
TRBJ2-3 | TRBV20-1 | many | CSARTGSAYTDTQYF
TRBJ2-7 | TRBV6-1 | . | CASKSTGGPYEQYF
TRBJ2-3 | TRBV7-9 | . | CAGGLTSSTDTQYF
TRBJ2-7 | TRBV14 | many | CASRDGGVNSYEQYF
TRBJ2-3 | TRBV12-3/TRBV12-4 | many | CASSAPKGRWDTQYF